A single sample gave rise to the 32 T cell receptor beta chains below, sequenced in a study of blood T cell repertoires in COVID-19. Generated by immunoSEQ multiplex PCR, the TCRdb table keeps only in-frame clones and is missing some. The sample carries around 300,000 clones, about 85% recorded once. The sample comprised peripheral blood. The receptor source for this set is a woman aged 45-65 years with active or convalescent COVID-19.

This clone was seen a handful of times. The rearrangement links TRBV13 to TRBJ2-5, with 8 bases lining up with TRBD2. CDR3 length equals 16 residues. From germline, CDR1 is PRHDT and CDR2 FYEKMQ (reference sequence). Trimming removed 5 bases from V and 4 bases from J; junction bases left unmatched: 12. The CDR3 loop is CASSPSGLGDSETQYF. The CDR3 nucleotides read TGTGCCAGCAGCCCCTCGGGACTAGGGGATTCAGAGACCCAGTACTTC.

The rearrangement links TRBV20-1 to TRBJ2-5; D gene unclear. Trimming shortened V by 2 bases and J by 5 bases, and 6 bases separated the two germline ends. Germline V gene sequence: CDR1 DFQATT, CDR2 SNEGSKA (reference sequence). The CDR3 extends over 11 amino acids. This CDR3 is CSARQAETQYF. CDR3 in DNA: TGCAGTGCTAGACAGGCGGAGACCCAGTACTTC.

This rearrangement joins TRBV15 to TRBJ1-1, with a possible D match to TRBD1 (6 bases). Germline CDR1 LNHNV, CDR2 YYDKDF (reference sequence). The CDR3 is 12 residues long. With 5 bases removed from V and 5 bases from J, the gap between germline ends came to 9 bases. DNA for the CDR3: TGTGCCACCAGCCTCAGGGGAACTGAAGCTTTCTTT. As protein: CATSLRGTEAFF.

This CDR3 is CASSDQGASTEAFF. CDR3 coding DNA: TGTGCCAGTAGCGATCAGGGGGCGAGCACTGAAGCTTTCTTT. The chain combines TRBV19 with TRBJ1-1; 8 nucleotides line up with TRBD1. V was clipped by 6 bases and J by 4 bases; unmatched bases: 7. This CDR3 is 14 amino acids long. Germline values: CDR1 LNHDA, CDR2 SQIVND (reference sequence).

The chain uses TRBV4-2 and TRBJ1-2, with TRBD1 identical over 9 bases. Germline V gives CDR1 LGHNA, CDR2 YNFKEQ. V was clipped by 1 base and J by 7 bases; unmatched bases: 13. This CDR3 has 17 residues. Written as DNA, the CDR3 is TGTGCCAGCAGCCAAGCCCCGGGACAGGGCTTCACTGGTGGCTACACCTTC. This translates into CASSQAPGQGFTGGYTF.

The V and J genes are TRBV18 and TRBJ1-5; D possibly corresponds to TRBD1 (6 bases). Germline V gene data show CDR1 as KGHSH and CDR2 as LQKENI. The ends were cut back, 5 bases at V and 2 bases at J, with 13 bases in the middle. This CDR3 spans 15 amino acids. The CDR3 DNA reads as TGTGCCAGCTCAACACAGGGAGAGGGCAATCAGCCCCAGCATTTT. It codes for CASSTQGEGNQPQHF.

The CDR3 sequence is CASSISGQTRFWQFF. In DNA form, the CDR3 reads TGTGCCAGTAGTATATCGGGACAGACCCGTTTCTGGCAGTTCTTC. V and J are TRBV19 and TRBJ2-1; 7 bases map to TRBD1. Germline V gene sequence: CDR1 LNHDA, CDR2 SQIVND (reference sequence). The length of the CDR3 is 15 residues. V shed 2 bases, J shed 12 bases, and the junction held 13 bases outside the gene matches.

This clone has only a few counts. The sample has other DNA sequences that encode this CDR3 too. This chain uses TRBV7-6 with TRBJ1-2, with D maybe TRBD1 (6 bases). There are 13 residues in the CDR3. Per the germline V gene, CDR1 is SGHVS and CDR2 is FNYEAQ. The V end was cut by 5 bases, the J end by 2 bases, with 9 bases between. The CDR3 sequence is CASSPTGNYGYTF. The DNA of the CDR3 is TGTGCCAGCAGCCCAACAGGGAACTATGGCTACACCTTC.

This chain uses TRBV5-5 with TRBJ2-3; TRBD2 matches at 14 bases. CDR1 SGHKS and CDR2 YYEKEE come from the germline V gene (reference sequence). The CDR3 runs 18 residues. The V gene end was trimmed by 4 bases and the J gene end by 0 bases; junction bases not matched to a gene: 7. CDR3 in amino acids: CASSRLAGGTASTDTQYF. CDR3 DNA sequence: TGTGCCAGCAGCCGACTAGCGGGAGGGACCGCTAGCACAGATACGCAGTATTTT.

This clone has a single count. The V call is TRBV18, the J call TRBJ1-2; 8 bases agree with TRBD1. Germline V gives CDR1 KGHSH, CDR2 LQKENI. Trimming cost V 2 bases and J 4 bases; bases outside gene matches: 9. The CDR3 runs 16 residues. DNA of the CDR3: TGTGCCAGCTCACCAACTTGGACAGGGAACATCTATGGCTACACCTTC. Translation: CASSPTWTGNIYGYTF.

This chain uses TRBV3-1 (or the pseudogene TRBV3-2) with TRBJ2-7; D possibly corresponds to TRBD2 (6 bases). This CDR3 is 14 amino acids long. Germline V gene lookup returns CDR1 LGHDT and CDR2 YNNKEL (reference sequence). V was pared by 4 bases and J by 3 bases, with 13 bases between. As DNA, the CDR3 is TGTGCCAGCAGCCGCGGGGAGCGGATCTACGAGCAGTACTTC. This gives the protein CASSRGERIYEQYF.

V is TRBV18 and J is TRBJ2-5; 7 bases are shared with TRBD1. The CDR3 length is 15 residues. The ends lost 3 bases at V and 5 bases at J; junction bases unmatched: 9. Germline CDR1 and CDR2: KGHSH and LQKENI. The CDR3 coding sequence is TGTGCCAGCTCACCCGATTTACAGGGGTTTGAGACCCAGTACTTC. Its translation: CASSPDLQGFETQYF.

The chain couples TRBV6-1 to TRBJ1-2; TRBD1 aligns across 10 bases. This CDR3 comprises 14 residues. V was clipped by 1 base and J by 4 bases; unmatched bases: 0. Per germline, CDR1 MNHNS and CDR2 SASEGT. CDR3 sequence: CASSEGTGGYGYTF. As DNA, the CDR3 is TGTGCCAGCAGTGAAGGGACAGGGGGCTATGGCTACACCTTC.

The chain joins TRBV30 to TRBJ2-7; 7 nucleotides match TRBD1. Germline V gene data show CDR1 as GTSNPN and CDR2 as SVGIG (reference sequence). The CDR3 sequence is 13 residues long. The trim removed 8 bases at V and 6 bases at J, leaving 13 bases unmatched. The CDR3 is CARSRDRETEQYF. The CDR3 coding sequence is TGTGCCAGAAGCCGGGACAGAGAGACCGAGCAGTACTTC. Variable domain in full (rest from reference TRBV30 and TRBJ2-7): SQTIHQWPATLVQPVGSPLSLECTVEGTSNPNLYWYRQAAGRGLQLLFYSVGIGQISSEVPQNLSASRPQDRQFILSSKKLLLSDSGFYLCARSRDRETEQYFGPGTRLTVT.

CDR3 bases: TGTGCCAGCAGTTCAGGGTATTTGGAAAAACTGTTTTTT. Translation gives CASSSGYLEKLFF. This rearrangement joins TRBV6-5 to TRBJ1-4, with D possibly TRBD1 on 5 matching bases. Germline V gene data show CDR1 as MNHEY and CDR2 as SVGAGI. This CDR3 is 13 amino acids long. Trimming removed 4 bases from V and 8 bases from J, with 11 bases in between.

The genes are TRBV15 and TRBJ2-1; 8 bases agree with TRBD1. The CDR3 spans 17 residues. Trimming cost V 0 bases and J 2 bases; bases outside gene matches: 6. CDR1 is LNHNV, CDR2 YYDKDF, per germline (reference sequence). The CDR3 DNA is TGTGCCACCAGCAGAGATGTACCAGGGGGCGCCTACAATGAGCAGTTCTTC. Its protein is CATSRDVPGGAYNEQFF.

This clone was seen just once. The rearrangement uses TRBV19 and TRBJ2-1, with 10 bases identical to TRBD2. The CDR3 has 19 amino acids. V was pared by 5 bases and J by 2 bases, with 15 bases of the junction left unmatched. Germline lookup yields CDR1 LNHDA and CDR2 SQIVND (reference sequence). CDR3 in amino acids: CASSVLAGAEGPPYNEQFF. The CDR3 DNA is TGTGCCAGTAGTGTCCTAGCGGGAGCAGAGGGTCCCCCCTACAATGAGCAGTTCTTC.

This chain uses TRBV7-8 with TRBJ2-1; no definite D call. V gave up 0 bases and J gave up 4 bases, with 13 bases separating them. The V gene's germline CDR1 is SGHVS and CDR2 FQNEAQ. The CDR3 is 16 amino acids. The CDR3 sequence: CASSLAWFSRYNEQFF. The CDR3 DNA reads TGTGCCAGCAGCTTAGCGTGGTTTTCTAGATACAATGAGCAGTTCTTC.

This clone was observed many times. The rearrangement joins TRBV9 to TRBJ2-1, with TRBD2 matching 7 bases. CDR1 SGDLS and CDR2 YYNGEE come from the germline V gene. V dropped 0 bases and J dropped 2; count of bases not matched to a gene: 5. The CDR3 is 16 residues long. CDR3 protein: CASSVAGGLTYNEQFF. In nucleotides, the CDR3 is TGTGCCAGCAGCGTAGCGGGAGGCCTAACCTACAATGAGCAGTTCTTC.

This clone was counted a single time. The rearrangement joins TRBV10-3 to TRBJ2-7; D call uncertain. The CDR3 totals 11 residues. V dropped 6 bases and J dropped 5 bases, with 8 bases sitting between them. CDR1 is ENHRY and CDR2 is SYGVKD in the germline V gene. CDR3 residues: CAIRSTDEQYF. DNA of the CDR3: TGTGCCATCAGGAGTACCGACGAGCAGTACTTC.

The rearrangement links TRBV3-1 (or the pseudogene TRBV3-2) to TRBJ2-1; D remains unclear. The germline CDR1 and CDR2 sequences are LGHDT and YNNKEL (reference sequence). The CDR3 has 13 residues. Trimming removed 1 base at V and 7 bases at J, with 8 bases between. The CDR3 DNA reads TGTGCCAGCAGCCAAGGCGCGCGGAATGAGCAGTTCTTC. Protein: CASSQGARNEQFF.

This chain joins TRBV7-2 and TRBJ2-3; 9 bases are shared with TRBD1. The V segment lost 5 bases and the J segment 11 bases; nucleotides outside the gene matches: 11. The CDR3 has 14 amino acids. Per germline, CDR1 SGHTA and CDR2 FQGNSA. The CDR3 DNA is TGTGCCAGCAGCATTCCGGGACAGGGTTTGAGGCAGTATTTT. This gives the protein CASSIPGQGLRQYF.

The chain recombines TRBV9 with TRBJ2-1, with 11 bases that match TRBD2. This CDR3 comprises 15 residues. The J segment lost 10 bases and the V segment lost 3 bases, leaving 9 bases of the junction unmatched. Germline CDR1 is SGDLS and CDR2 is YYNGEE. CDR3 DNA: TGTGCCAGCAGCGCGCTAGCGGGAGGATTCGAGGAGCAGTTCTTC. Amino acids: CASSALAGGFEEQFF.

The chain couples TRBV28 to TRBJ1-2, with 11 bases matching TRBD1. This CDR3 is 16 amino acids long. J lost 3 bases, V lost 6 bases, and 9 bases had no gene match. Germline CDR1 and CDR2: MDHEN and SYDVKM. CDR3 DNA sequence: TGTGCCAGCAGCCGGGGACAGGGGGATTTTCACTATGGCTACACCTTC. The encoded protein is CASSRGQGDFHYGYTF.

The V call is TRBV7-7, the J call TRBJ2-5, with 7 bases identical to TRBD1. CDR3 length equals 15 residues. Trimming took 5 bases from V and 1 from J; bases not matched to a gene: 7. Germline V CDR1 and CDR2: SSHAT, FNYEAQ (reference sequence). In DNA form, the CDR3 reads TGTGCCAGCAGCCCCGGGACAGCACCCCAAGAGACCCAGTACTTC. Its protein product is CASSPGTAPQETQYF.

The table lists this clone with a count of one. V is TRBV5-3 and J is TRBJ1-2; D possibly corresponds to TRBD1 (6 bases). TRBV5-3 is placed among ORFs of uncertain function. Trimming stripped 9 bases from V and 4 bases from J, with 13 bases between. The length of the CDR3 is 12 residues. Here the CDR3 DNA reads TGTGCCAATTTTACAGGGATCTATGGCTACACCTTC. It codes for CANFTGIYGYTF.

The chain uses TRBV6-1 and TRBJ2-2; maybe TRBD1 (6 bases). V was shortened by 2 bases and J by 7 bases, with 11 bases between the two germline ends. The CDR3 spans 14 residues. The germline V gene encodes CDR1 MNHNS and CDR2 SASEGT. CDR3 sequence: CASSESQGVGELFF. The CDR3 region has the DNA TGTGCCAGCAGTGAATCACAGGGAGTCGGGGAGCTGTTTTTT.

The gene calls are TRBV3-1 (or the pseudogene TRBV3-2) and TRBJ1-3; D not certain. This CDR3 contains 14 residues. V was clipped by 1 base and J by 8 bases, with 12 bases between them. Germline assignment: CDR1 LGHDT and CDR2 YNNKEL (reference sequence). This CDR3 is CASSQGWAADTIYF. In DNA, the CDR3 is TGTGCCAGCAGCCAAGGATGGGCAGCGGACACCATATATTTT.

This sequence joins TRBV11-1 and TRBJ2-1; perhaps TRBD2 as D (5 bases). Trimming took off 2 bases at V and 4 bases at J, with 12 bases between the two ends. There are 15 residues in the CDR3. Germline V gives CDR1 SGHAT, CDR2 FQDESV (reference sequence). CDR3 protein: CASSLTRTRYNEQFF. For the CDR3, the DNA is TGTGCCAGCAGCTTAACCCGGACTCGATACAATGAGCAGTTCTTC.

CDR3 residues: CASSFFRTGANEKLFF. The CDR3 DNA reads TGTGCCAGCAGTTTCTTCCGGACAGGGGCTAATGAAAAACTGTTTTTT. This sequence joins TRBV6-5 and TRBJ1-4, with TRBD1 identical over 9 bases. Germline-derived CDR1 and CDR2 are MNHEY and SVGAGI. Germline trimming cut 4 bases from V and 3 bases from J; bases unmatched to any gene: 6. This CDR3 spans 16 amino acids.

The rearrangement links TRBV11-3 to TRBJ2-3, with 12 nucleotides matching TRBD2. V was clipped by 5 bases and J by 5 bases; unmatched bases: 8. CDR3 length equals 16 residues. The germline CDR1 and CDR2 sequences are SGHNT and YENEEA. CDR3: CASSAGTSGWQDTQYF. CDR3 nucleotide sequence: TGTGCCAGCAGCGCCGGGACTAGCGGGTGGCAAGATACGCAGTATTTT.

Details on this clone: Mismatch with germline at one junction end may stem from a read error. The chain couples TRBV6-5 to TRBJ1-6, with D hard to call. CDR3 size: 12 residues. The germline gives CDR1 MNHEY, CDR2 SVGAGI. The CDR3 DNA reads TGCGCGACCCGCCGGGAATCGCCACCCCTCCACTTT. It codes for CATRRESPPLHF.